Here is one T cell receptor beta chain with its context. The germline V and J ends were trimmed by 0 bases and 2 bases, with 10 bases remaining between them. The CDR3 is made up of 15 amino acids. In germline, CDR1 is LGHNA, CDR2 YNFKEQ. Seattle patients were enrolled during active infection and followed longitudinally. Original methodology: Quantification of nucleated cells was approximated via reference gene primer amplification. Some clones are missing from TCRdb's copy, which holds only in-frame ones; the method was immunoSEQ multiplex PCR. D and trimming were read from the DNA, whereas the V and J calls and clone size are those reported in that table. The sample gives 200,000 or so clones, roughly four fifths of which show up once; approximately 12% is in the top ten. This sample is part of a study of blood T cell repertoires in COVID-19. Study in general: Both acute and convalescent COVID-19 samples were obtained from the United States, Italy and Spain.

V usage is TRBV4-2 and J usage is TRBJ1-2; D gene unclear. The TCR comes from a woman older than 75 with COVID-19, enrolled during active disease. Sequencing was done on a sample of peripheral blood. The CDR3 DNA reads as TGTGCCAGCAGCCAAGACCCTGACAAAAACTATGGCTACACCTTC. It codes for CASSQDPDKNYGYTF.